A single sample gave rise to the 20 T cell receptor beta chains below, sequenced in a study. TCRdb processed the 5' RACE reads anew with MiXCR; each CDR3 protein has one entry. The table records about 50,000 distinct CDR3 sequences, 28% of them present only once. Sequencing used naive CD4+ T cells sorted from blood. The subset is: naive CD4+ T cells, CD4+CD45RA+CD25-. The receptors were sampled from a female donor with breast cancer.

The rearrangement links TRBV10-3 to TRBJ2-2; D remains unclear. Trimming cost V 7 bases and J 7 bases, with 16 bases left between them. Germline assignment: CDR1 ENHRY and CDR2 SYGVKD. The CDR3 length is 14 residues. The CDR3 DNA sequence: TGTGCCATCACTGAAATACTAAGCAACGGGGAGCTGTTTTTT. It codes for CAITEILSNGELFF.

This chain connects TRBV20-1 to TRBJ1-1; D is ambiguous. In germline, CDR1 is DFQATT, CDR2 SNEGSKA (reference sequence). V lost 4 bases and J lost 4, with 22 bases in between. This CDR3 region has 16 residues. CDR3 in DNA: TGCAGTGCTACGGATACTACACTAAAAGGAGGCACTGAAGCTTTCTTT. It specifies CSATDTTLKGGTEAFF.

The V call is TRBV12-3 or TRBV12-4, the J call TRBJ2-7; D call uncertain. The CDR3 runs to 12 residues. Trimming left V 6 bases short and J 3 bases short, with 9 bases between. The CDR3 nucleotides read TGTGCCAGCAGGCCAGATCACTACGAGCAGTACTTC. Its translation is CASRPDHYEQYF.

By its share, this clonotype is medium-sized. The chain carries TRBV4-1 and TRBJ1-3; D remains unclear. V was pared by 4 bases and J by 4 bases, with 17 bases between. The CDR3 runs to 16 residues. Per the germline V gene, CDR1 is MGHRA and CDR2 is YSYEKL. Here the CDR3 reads CASSRGGLVAGNTIYF. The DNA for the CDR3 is TGCGCCAGCAGCCGAGGAGGGTTGGTCGCCGGAAACACCATATATTTT.

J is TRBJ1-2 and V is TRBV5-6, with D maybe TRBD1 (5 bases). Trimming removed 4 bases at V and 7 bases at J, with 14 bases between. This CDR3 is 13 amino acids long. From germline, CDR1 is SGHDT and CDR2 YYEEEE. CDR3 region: CASSRSGHSGYTF. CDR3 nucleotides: TGTGCCAGCAGCCGAAGCGGACACAGTGGCTACACCTTC.

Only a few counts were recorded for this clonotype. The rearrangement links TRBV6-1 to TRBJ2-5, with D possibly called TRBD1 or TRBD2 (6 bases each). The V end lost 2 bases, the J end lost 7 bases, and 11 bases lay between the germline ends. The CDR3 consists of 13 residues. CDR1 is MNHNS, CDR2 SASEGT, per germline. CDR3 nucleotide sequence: TGTGCCAGCAGTGAAAGGGGGGTTCGGACCCAGTACTTC. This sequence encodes CASSERGVRTQYF.

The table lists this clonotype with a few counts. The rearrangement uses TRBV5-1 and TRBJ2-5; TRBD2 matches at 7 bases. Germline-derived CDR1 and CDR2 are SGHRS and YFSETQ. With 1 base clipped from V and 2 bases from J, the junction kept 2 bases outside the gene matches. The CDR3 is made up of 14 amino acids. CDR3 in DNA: TGCGCCAGCAGCTTGCGGGGAGGGCAAGAGACCCAGTACTTC. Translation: CASSLRGGQETQYF.

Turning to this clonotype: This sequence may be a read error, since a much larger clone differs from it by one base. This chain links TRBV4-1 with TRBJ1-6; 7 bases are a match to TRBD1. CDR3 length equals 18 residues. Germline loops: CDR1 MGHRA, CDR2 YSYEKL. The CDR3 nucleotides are TGCGCCAGCAGCCAAGCGTGGGCTGGGGCAGGGGGTAATCCACCCCTCCACTTT. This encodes CASSQAWAGAGGNPPLHF.

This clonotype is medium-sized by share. CDR3 amino acids: CASSSPGYGHNEQFF. The CDR3 nucleotides are TGTGCCAGCAGCTCCCCCGGGTATGGTCACAATGAGCAGTTCTTC. The chain uses TRBV7-2 and TRBJ2-1; no definite D call. The length of the CDR3 is 15 residues. The V gene lost 4 bases and the J gene lost 5 bases, with 15 bases spanning the gap. Looked up from germline, CDR1 is SGHTA and CDR2 is FQGNSA.

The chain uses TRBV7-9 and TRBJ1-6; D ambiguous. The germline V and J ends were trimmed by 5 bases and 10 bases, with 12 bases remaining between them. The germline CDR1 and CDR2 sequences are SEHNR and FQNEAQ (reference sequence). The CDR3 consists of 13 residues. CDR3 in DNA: TGTGCCAGCAGCACATGCCACAACTCACCCCTCCACTTT. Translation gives CASSTCHNSPLHF.

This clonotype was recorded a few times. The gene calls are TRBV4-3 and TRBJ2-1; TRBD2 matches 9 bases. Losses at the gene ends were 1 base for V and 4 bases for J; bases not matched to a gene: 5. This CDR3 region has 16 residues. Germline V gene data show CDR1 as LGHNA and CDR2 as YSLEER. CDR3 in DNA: TGCGCCAGCAGCCAAGCCTGGAGCGGGAGGTACAATGAGCAGTTCTTC. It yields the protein CASSQAWSGRYNEQFF.

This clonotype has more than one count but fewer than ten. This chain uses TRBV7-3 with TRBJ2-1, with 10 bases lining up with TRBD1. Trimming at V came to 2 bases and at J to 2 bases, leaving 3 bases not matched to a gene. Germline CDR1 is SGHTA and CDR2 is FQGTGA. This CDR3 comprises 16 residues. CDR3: CASSLGQGGTYNEQFF. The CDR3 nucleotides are TGTGCCAGCAGCTTAGGACAGGGGGGTACCTACAATGAGCAGTTCTTC.

CDR3 in DNA: TGTGCCAGCAGCAAAGAGGGGGGGGGAGCTTTCTTT. Translation: CASSKEGGGAFF. The chain combines TRBV9 with TRBJ1-1, with D possibly TRBD1 on 6 matching bases. Trimming took 4 bases from V and 10 from J, leaving 14 bases between them. Germline CDR1 SGDLS, CDR2 YYNGEE. This CDR3 spans 12 amino acids.

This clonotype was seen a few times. The CDR3 sequence is CSLWSNYGYTF. The CDR3 DNA sequence: TGCAGTTTATGGTCTAACTATGGCTACACCTTC. This rearrangement joins TRBV20-1 to TRBJ1-2; D remains unclear. Per the germline V gene, CDR1 is DFQATT and CDR2 is SNEGSKA (reference sequence). V dropped 8 bases and J dropped 0 bases, with 7 bases sitting between them. CDR3 size: 11 residues.

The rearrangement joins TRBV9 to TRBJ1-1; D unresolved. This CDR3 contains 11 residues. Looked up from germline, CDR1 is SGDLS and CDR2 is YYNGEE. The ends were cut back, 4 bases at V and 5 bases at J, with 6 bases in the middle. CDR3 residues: CASSSSTEAFF. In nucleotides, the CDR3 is TGTGCCAGCAGCTCGAGTACTGAAGCTTTCTTT.

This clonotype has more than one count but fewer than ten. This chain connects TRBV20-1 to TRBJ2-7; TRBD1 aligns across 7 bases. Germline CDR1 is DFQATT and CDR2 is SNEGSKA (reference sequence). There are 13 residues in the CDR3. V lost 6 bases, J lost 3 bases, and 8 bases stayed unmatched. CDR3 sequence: CSAQSGTDYEQYF. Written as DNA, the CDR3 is TGCAGTGCCCAATCCGGGACAGACTACGAGCAGTACTTC.

The CDR3 DNA reads as TGTGCCAGCAGCGGATGGGACAGAAAGAATGAAAAACTGTTTTTT. This translates into CASSGWDRKNEKLFF. The chain has TRBV7-9 and TRBJ1-4, with TRBD1 matching 7 bases. CDR1 is SEHNR, CDR2 FQNEAQ, per germline (reference sequence). The V gene end was trimmed by 5 bases and the J gene end by 5 bases; junction bases not matched to a gene: 8. The length of the CDR3 is 15 residues.

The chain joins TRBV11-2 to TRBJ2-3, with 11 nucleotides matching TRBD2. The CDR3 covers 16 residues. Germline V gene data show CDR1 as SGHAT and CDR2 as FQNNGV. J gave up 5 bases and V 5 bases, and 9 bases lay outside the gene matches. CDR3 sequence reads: CASSNTSGSLVDTQYF. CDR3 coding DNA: TGTGCCAGCAGCAACACTAGCGGGAGTCTCGTAGATACGCAGTATTTT.

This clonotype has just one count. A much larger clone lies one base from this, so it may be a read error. The CDR3 here is CAGSPPGQGAYEQYF. DNA for the CDR3: TGCGCCGGCAGCCCCCCGGGACAGGGGGCCTACGAGCAGTACTTC. The chain joins TRBV5-1 to TRBJ2-7, with 11 bases aligning to TRBD1. This CDR3 is 15 amino acids long. Germline V gives CDR1 SGHRS, CDR2 YFSETQ.

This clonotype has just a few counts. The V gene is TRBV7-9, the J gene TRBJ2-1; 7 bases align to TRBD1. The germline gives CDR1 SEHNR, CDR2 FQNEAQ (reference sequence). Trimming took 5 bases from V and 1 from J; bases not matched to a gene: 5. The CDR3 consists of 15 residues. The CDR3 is CASSRTGDSYNEQFF. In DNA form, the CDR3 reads TGTGCCAGCAGCAGAACAGGGGATTCCTACAATGAGCAGTTCTTC.